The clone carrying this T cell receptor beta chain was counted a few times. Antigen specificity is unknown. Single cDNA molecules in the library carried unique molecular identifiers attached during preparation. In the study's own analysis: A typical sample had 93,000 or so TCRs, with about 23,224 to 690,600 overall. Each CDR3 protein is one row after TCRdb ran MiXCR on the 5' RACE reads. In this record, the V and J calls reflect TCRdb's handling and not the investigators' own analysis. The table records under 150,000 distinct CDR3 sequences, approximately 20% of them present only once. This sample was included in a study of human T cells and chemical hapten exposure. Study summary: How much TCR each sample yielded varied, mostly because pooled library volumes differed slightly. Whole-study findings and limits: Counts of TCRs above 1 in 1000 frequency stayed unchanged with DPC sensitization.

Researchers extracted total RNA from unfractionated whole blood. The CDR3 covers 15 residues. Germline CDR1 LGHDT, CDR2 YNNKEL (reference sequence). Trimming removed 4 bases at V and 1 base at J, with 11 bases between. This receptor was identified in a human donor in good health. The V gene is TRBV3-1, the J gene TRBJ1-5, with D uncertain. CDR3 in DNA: TGTGCCAGCAGCCGGATGGGAGGGAGCAATCAGCCCCAGCATTTT. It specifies CASSRMGGSNQPQHF.